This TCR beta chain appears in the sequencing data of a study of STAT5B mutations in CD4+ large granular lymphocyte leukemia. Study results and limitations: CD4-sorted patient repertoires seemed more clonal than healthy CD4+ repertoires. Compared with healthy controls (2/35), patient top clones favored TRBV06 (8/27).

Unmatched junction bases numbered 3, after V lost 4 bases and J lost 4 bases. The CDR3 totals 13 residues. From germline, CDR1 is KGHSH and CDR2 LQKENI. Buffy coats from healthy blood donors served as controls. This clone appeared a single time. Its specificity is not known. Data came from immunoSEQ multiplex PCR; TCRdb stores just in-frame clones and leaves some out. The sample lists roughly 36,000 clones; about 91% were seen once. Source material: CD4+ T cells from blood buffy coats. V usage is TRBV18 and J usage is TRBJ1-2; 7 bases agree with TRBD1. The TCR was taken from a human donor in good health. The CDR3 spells CASSHDRVYGYTF. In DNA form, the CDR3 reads TGTGCCAGCTCACACGACAGGGTCTATGGCTACACCTTC.